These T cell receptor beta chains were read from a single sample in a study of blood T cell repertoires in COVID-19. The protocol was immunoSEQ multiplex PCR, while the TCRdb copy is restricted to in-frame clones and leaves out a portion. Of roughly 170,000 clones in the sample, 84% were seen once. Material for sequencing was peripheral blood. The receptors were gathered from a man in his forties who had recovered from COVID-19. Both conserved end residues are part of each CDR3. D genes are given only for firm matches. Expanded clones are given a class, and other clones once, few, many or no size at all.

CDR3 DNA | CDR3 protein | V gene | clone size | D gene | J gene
TGTGCCAGCAGCCCTAAGGGGTCTAGCGACTACGAGCAGTACTTC | CASSPKGSSDYEQYF | TRBV7-2 | once | - | TRBJ2-7
TGTGCCAGCAGTCCTAGCGGGAGGGGGGAGCAGTACTTC | CASSPSGRGEQYF | TRBV28 | once | TRBD2 | TRBJ2-7
TGTGCCAGCAGCGCAAATTCTACACCCCTCCACTTT | CASSANSTPLHF | TRBV21-1 | - | - | TRBJ1-6
TGTGCCAGCAGCCCCGGAGCGGGTAACTATGGCTACACCTTC | CASSPGAGNYGYTF | TRBV14 | - | - | TRBJ1-2
TGTGCCAGCAGCCAAGAATACGGCTCCTACGAGCAGTACTTC | CASSQEYGSYEQYF | TRBV4-2 | - | - | TRBJ2-7
TGTGCCAGCAGCGGTAGGAGATCAGAGACCCAGTACTTC | CASSGRRSETQYF | TRBV9 | - | - | TRBJ2-5
TGTGCCAGCAGCCCAGGGTATAACTATGGCTACACCTTC | CASSPGYNYGYTF | TRBV5-6 | few | - | TRBJ1-2
TGTGCCAGCAGCCAAAGGAGGGCCAGACTCACCTACGAGCAGTACTTC | CASSQRRARLTYEQYF | TRBV3-1/TRBV3-2 | - | - | TRBJ2-7
TGTGCCAGCAGTTTAAACTTCGGAGCAGCGCAGTACTTC | CASSLNFGAAQYF | TRBV12-3/TRBV12-4 | - | - | TRBJ2-7
TGCGCCAGCAGGATCAGTCCTCCTAGCACAGATACGCAGTATTTT | CASRISPPSTDTQYF | TRBV5-1 | - | - | TRBJ2-3
TGTGCCAGCGTGGTCTCGAGACAGGGGGCCTACGAGCAGTACTTC | CASVVSRQGAYEQYF | TRBV6-5 | - | TRBD1 | TRBJ2-7
TGTGCCAGCAGCCCGAACGGAGCGGGGGCCAACGTCCTGACTTTC | CASSPNGAGANVLTF | TRBV7-3 | - | - | TRBJ2-6
TGTGCCAGCAGCGGTTGGGTAGCGGGAGGAATAAGGGCGTCTACGCAGTATTTT | CASSGWVAGGIRASTQYF | TRBV7-9 | - | TRBD2 | TRBJ2-3
TGCGCCAGCAGCCACGGTACAGAGACCTACGAGCAGTACTTC | CASSHGTETYEQYF | TRBV4-1 | - | - | TRBJ2-7
TGTGCCAGCAGCGGCCAGGGGTCGTACGAGCAGTACTTC | CASSGQGSYEQYF | TRBV6-2/TRBV6-3 | - | - | TRBJ2-7
TGTGCCAGCAGCCAAGATATAACGGTTTCGCGTGGCTACACCTTC | CASSQDITVSRGYTF | TRBV4-2 | few | - | TRBJ1-2
TGTGCCAGCAGCCGGAACAGGGAAAAACTGTTTTTT | CASSRNREKLFF | TRBV6-2/TRBV6-3 | - | - | TRBJ1-4
TGTGCCAGCAGTCCCTCGCCACGGGGGGTGGGCACCGGGGAGCTGTTTTTT | CASSPSPRGVGTGELFF | TRBV11-2 | - | TRBD2 | TRBJ2-2
TGTGCCAGTAGTACCTCCGGGACAAATTATGGCTACACCTTC | CASSTSGTNYGYTF | TRBV19 | - | - | TRBJ1-2
TGTGCCAGCAGTGACGGGACTAGCACAGATACGCAGTATTTT | CASSDGTSTDTQYF | TRBV6-4 | many | - | TRBJ2-3
TGCGCCAGCAGCCGATTCCATACCGATACAGGGGGCACAGATACGCAGTATTTT | CASSRFHTDTGGTDTQYF | TRBV4-1 | - | TRBD1 | TRBJ2-3
TGTGCCAGCGGGACAGGGGGCGGATCTAACTATGGCTACACCTTC | CASGTGGGSNYGYTF | TRBV6-6 | - | TRBD1 | TRBJ1-2
TGTGCCAGCAGCTACCCGGGGGCGGGGGGGACATTGTATACGCAGTATTTT | CASSYPGAGGTLYTQYF | TRBV7-2 | - | TRBD2 | TRBJ2-3
TGTGCCAGCAGCGAAAGGACAGGGGGCACAGATACGCAGTATTTT | CASSERTGGTDTQYF | TRBV6-4 | few | TRBD1 | TRBJ2-3
TGCGCCAGCAGCTTGCGCCGGGGTGATACGCAGTATTTT | CASSLRRGDTQYF | TRBV5-1 | - | - | TRBJ2-3
TGTGCCAGCAGACAGGGGCCCTTGGACACTGAAGCTTTCTTT | CASRQGPLDTEAFF | TRBV11-3 | - | TRBD1 | TRBJ1-1
TGTGCCAGCAGCATCGGGACAGGAGGAGAGACCCAGTACTTC | CASSIGTGGETQYF | TRBV11-2 | once | TRBD1 | TRBJ2-5
TGTGCCAGCAGCCCCCCACTCCCATGGACAGAGACAGGTGGAAACACCATATATTTT | CASSPPLPWTETGGNTIYF | TRBV7-2 | - | - | TRBJ1-3
TGTGCCAGCTCGCCCGGGACAATGAATTCACCCCTCCACTTT | CASSPGTMNSPLHF | TRBV18 | - | - | TRBJ1-6
TGTGCCAGCAGTGAACGAGGCGAGACCCAGTACTTC | CASSERGETQYF | TRBV2 | - | - | TRBJ2-5
TGCAGCGTTGGCGACACTGGCGATGGCTACACCTTC | CSVGDTGDGYTF | TRBV29-1 | - | - | TRBJ1-2
TGTGCCAGCAGCCCTGGAGGGGCCTATGGCTACACCTTC | CASSPGGAYGYTF | TRBV11-3 | few | - | TRBJ1-2
TGTGCCAGCAGCTCGCTCTCGCAGGGAAGCAATCAGCCCCAGCATTTT | CASSSLSQGSNQPQHF | TRBV7-2 | - | - | TRBJ1-5
TGTGCCAGTACCGAAGCGGGGGCAGATACGCAGTATTTT | CASTEAGADTQYF | TRBV5-4 | - | TRBD2 | TRBJ2-3
TGTGCCAGCAGCCAAGGGCTAGCGGGTAATGAGCAGTTCTTC | CASSQGLAGNEQFF | TRBV3-1/TRBV3-2 | - | TRBD2 | TRBJ2-1
TGCGCCAGCAGCCGAGACAGGGAAAAACTGTTTTTT | CASSRDREKLFF | TRBV4-3 | - | - | TRBJ1-4
TGTGCCAGCAACGGGGGTAGGGGTTACGAGCAGTACTTC | CASNGGRGYEQYF | TRBV12-3/TRBV12-4 | - | - | TRBJ2-7
TGTGCCAGCAGCTTAATGGCAGGGGGCGCTAACTATGGCTACACCTTC | CASSLMAGGANYGYTF | TRBV7-3 | - | TRBD1 | TRBJ1-2
TGTGCCAGCAGCAAACCCCAGGGGGCAGGAGATACGCAGTATTTT | CASSKPQGAGDTQYF | TRBV28 | - | TRBD1 | TRBJ2-3
TGTGCCAGCTCACCGTCCCTAGCGGGAGTGTGGGGACACAATGAGCAGTTCTTC | CASSPSLAGVWGHNEQFF | TRBV18 | - | TRBD2 | TRBJ2-1
TGTGCCAGCGGCGGGGGGCTCGGGGATACGCAGTATTTT | CASGGGLGDTQYF | TRBV6-5 | once | TRBD2 | TRBJ2-3